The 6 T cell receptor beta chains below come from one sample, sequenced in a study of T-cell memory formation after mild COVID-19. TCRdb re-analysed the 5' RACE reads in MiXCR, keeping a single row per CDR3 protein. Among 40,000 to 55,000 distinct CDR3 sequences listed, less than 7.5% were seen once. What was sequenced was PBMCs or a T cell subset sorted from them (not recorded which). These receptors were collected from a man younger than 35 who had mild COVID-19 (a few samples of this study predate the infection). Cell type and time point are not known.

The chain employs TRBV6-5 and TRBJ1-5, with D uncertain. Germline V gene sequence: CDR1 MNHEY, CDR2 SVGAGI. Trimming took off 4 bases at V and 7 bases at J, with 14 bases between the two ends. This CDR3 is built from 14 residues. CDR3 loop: CASSSTPVGQPQHF. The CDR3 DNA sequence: TGTGCCAGCAGTTCTACTCCCGTGGGGCAGCCCCAGCATTTT.

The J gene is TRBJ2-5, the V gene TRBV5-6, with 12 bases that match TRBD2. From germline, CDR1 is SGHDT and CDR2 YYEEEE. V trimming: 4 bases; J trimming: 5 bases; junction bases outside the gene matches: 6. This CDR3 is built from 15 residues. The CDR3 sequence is CASSQLAGGRETQYF. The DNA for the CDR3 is TGTGCCAGCAGCCAACTAGCGGGGGGTCGGGAGACCCAGTACTTC.

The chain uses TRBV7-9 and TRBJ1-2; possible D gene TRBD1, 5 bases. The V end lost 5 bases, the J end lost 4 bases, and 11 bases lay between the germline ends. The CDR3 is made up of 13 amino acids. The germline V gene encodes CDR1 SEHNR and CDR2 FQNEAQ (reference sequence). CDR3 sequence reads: CASSDRVSYGYTF. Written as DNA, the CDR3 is TGTGCCAGCAGCGACAGAGTATCCTATGGCTACACCTTC.

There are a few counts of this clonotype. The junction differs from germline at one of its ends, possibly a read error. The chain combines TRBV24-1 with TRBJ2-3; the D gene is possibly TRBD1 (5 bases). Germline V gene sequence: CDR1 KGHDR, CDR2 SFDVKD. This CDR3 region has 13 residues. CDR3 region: CATSDQDTNTQYF. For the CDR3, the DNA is TGTGCCACCAGTGACCAGGACACAAATACGCAGTATTTT.

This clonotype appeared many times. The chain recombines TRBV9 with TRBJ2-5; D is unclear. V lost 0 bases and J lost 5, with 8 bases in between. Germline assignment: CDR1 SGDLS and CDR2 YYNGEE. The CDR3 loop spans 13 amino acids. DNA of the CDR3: TGTGCCAGCAGCGTAGTCCCCCGGGAGACCCAGTACTTC. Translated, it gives CASSVVPRETQYF. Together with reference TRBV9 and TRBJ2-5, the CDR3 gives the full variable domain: DSGVTQTPKHLITATGQRVTLRCSPRSGDLSVYWYQQSLDQGLQFLIQYYNGEERAKGNILERFSAQQFPDLHSELNLSSLELGDSALYFCASSVVPRETQYFGPGTRLLVL.

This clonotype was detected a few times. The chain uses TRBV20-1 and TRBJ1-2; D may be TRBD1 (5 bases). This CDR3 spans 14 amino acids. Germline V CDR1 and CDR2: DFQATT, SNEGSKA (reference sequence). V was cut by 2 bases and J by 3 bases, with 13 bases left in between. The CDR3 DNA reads TGCAGTGCTAGATCACGGCTAGGGGACTATGGCTACACCTTC. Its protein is CSARSRLGDYGYTF.